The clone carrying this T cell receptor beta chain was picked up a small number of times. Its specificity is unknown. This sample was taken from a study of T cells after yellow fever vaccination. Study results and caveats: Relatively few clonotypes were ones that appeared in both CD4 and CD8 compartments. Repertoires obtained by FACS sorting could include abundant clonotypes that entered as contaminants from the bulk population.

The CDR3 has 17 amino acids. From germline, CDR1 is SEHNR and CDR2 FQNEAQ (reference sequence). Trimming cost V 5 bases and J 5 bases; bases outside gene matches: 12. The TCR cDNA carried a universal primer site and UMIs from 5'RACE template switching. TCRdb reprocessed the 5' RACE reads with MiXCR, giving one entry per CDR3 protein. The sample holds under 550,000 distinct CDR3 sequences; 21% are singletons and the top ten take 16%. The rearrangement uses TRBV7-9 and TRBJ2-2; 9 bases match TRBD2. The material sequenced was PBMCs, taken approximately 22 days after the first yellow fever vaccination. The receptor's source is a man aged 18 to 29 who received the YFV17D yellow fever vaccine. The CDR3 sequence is CASSPGGLAGRTGELFF. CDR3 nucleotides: TGTGCCAGCAGCCCAGGGGGGCTAGCGGGGAGAACCGGGGAGCTGTTTTTT.